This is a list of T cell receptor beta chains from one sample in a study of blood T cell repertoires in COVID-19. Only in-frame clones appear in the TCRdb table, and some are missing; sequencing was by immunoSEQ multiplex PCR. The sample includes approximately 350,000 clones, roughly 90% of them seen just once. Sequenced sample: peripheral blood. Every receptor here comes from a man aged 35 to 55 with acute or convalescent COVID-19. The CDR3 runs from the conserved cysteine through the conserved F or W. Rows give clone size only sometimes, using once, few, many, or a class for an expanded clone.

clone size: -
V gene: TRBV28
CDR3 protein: CASTRGPGGEKLFF

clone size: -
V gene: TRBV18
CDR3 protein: CASSPPAATGSYEQYF

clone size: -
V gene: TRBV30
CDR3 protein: CAWSRDSREQFF

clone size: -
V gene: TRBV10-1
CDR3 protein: CASSDATGQGIGNEQFF

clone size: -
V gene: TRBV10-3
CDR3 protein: CAISEGQGDEQYF

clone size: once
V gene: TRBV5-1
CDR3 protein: CASSGTWSTEAFF

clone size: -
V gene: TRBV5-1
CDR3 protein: CASSAQQGSKNIQYF

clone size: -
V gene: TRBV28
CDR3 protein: CASSFSRGLHEQYF

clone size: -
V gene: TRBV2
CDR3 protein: CASRPGGGYEQYF

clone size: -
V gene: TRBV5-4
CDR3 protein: CASSPKGRGVTGELFF

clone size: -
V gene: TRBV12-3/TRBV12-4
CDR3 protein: CASSFGADTEAFF

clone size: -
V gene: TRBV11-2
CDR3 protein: CASSGLLAGGADTQYF

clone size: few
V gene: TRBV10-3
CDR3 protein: CAISGRDRGGHEQYF

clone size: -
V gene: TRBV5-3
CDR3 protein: CARSLQGALGETQYF

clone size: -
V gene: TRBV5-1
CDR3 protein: CASSLTTSGRTDTQYF

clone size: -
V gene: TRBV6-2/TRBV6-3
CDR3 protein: CASSYPFTRGLGQPQHF

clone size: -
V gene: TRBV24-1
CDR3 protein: CATSGETSGRATDTQYF

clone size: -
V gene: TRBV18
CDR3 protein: CASSPPQGTANTGELFF

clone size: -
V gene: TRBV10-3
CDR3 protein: CAISESAAGATDTQYF

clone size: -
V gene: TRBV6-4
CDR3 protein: CASSLGQGSGYGYTF

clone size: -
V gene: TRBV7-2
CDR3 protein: CASSPRRLLGKGESYEQYF

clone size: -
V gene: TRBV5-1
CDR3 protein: CASSQGLAGFAETQYF

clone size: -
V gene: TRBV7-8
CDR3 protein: CASSFGSGETQYF

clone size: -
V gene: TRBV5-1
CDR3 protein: CASSLDRDYEQYF

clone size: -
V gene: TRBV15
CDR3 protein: CATSRTGGRTEAFF

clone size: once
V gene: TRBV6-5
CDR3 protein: CASSYSSTVEAFF

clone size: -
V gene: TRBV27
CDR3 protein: CASSLGRGAYEQYF

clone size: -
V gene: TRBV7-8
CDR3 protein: CASSWRTSIPYEQYF

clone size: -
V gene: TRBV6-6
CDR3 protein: CASSHLEGDTGELFF

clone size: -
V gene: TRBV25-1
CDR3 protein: CASPVGVNTEAFF

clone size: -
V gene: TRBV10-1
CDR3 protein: CASKGHNEDTQYF

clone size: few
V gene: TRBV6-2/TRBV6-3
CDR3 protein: CASSYSGRGQSPLHF

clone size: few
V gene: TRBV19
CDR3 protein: CASSFRSTEAFF

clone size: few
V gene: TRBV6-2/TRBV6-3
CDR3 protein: CASSYSQGMYTGELFF

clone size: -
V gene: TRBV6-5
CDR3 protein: CASSPGGGELFF

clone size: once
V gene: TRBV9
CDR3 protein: CASSVDSLFSPLHF

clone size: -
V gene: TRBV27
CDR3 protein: CASSLSQGAREQFF

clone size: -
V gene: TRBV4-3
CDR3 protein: CASSHGQAEAFF

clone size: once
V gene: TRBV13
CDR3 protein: CASSSTGGTYGYTF

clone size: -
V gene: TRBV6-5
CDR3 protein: CASSPWTGINTEAFF

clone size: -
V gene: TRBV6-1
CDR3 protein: CASSETGSSNQPQHF

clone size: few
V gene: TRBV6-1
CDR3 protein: CASSEAQGSSYEQYF

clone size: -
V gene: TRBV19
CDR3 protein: CASSPLDRVNEQFF

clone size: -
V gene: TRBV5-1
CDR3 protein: CASSPGGRNEKLFF

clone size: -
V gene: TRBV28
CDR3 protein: CASSLAGQQQETQYF

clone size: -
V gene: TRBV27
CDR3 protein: CASSRAETYNEQFF

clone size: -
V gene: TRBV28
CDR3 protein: CASSSTLYYGYTF

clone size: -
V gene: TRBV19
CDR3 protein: CASSLKTDFNYGYTF

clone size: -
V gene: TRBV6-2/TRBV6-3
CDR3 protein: CASSYSSGSRVDFYEQYF

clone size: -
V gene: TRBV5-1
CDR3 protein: CASSLKGQGVYGYTF

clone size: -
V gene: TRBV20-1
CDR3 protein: CSARVVEGYTF

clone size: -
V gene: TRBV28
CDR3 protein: CASSPPQPLYGYTF

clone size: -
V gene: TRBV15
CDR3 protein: CATSRGLGTGLIETQYF

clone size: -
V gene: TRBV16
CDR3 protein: CASSFRRGSYEQYF

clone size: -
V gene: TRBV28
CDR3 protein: CASRAHHRSEQYF

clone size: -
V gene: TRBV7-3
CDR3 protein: CASSPVGQGRETQYF

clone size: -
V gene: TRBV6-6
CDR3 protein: CASSHPERGSTDTQYF

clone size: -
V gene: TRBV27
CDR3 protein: CASSLQARQGAGYGYTF